This entry describes one T cell receptor beta chain. The data were obtained in a study of blood T cell repertoires in COVID-19. Across the study: Samples representing acute and convalescent COVID-19 were sourced from the United States, Italy and Spain. From T cells, B-cell-depleted T cells, or PBMCs came the material, which was cDNA or gDNA.

The V and J ends lost 5 bases and 2 bases, in that order; junction bases with no gene match: 7. Germline CDR1 reads LNHDA; CDR2 reads SQIVND (reference sequence). CDR3 length equals 16 residues. In the original analysis: Amplified reference gene primers provided the basis for estimating nucleated cell counts. Libraries were prepared by immunoSEQ multiplex PCR; TCRdb keeps only in-frame clonotypes and omits some of them. The V and J calls and clone size were taken over from that table, and D and trimming were inferred from the DNA. Among approximately 260,000 clones listed, 75% to 90% were seen once. Sequenced input: peripheral blood. The TCR sequence derives from a human donor in a cohort sampled during active COVID-19. The chain employs TRBV19 and TRBJ2-3, with TRBD1 matching over 10 bases. The CDR3 reads CASSFGQGGNTDTQYF. CDR3 in DNA: TGTGCCAGTAGTTTCGGACAGGGGGGAAACACAGATACGCAGTATTTT.